This is a list of T cell receptor beta chains from one sample in a study of blood T cell repertoires in COVID-19. The assay was immunoSEQ multiplex PCR, and TCRdb's table has in-frame clones only and misses some. In the table there are 280,000 or so clones, about 86% of which are singletons. The sample was peripheral blood. The receptors shown here come from a woman aged 25 to 45 who had recovered from COVID-19. The CDR3 runs from the conserved cysteine through the conserved F or W. D genes are given only for firm matches. Clone size is stated in some rows and not others, as once, few, many or a class when expanded.

>TRBV10-3|TRBJ1-2|NA|NA
CASSPPGGRDDGYTF
TGTGCCTCTTCCCCCCCTGGGGGCCGGGACGACGGCTACACCTTC
>TRBV2|TRBJ2-7|TRBD2|NA
CASSTSANSYEQYF
TGTGCCAGCAGCACTAGCGCCAACTCCTACGAGCAGTACTTC
>TRBV18|TRBJ2-1|NA|NA
CASSPNAVGYNEQFF
TGTGCCAGCTCACCAAACGCGGTTGGCTACAATGAGCAGTTCTTC
>TRBV4-2|TRBJ2-1|NA|medium-sized
CASSQGLDYNEQFF
TGTGCCAGCAGCCAAGGACTTGACTACAATGAGCAGTTCTTC
>TRBV13|TRBJ2-7|TRBD1|NA
CASSSKHSGGQSSYEQYF
TGTGCCAGCAGCTCGAAGCATAGTGGGGGACAGTCCTCCTACGAGCAGTACTTC
>TRBV30|TRBJ1-4|NA|NA
CAWGQNNEKLFF
TGTGCCTGGGGACAGAATAATGAAAAACTGTTTTTT
>TRBV19|TRBJ1-5|TRBD1|NA
CARALQGRQNNQPQHF
TGTGCCAGAGCATTACAGGGGCGCCAAAACAATCAGCCCCAGCATTTT
>TRBV2|TRBJ1-5|NA|NA
CASSEQQLGNQPQHF
TGTGCCAGCAGTGAACAACAGTTGGGCAATCAGCCCCAGCATTTT
>TRBV14|TRBJ2-7|NA|NA
CASRRSGGSYEQYF
TGTGCCAGCAGACGGTCAGGGGGGTCCTACGAGCAGTACTTC
>TRBV6-5|TRBJ2-1|NA|NA
CASSYSRVYNEQFF
TGTGCCAGCAGTTACTCGAGGGTCTACAATGAGCAGTTCTTC
>TRBV28|TRBJ1-5|NA|NA
CASSLEAAVEPQHF
TGTGCCAGCAGTTTGGAGGCGGCGGTTGAGCCCCAGCATTTT
>TRBV15|TRBJ1-5|TRBD1|NA
CATSVDRGSNQPQHF
TGTGCCACCAGCGTCGACAGGGGAAGCAATCAGCCCCAGCATTTT
>TRBV27|TRBJ2-1|TRBD2|NA
CASSRTSGSRSSYNEQFF
TGTGCCAGCAGTCGGACTAGCGGGAGTAGGAGCTCCTACAATGAGCAGTTCTTC
>TRBV5-1|TRBJ2-7|NA|few
CASSLGQGSYEQYF
TGCGCCAGCAGCTTGGGGCAGGGCTCCTACGAGCAGTACTTC
>TRBV7-3|TRBJ2-1|NA|NA
CASSLHFRTPYNEQFF
TGTGCCAGCAGCTTACATTTCCGGACACCCTACAATGAGCAGTTCTTC
>TRBV15|TRBJ1-4|NA|NA
CATQAPGGKLFF
TGTGCCACCCAAGCCCCTGGCGGAAAACTGTTTTTT
>TRBV5-6|TRBJ1-2|TRBD1|NA
CASSSIDRGGYGYTF
TGTGCCAGCAGCTCGATTGACAGGGGCGGCTATGGCTACACCTTC
>TRBV19|TRBJ1-2|NA|NA
CASSMQQGSRAGYTF
TGTGCCAGTAGTATGCAACAGGGAAGCCGAGCTGGCTACACCTTC
>TRBV12-5|TRBJ1-3|TRBD1|once
CASGLRLTGTGYSGNTIYF
TGTGCTAGTGGTTTGAGACTAACCGGGACAGGGTACTCTGGAAACACCATATATTTT
>TRBV7-9|TRBJ2-2|NA|NA
CASSLRGAYRENTGELFF
TGTGCCAGCAGCTTACGCGGGGCGTATCGTGAGAACACCGGGGAGCTGTTTTTT
>TRBV5-4|TRBJ1-1|TRBD1|NA
CASSPRQGANTEAFF
TGTGCCAGCAGCCCAAGACAGGGCGCGAACACTGAAGCTTTCTTT
>TRBV19|TRBJ2-5|TRBD1|NA
CASSGQAGKTQYF
TGTGCCAGTAGCGGACAGGCCGGGAAGACCCAGTACTTC